Listed below are T cell receptor beta chains from one sample, sequenced in a study of CD8+CD57+ T cells in acquired aplastic anemia. MiXCR, run by TCRdb on the reads, gives a single entry per CDR3 protein. The data show roughly 80,000 distinct CDR3 sequences, 70% seen once. Input material: sorted CD4+, CD8+, or CD8+CD57+ T cells (not recorded which) from PBMCs. Every receptor here comes from a human donor with aplastic anemia. The conserved cysteine and the conserved F or W are not part of the CDR3 here. Fields, in order: V gene, J gene, CDR3 protein.

TRBV19	TRBJ1-5	ASSSPTGDLYSNQPQH
TRBV9	TRBJ2-7	ASAMGRESYEQY
TRBV2	TRBJ2-3	ASYYVADTQY
TRBV7-8	TRBJ2-7	ASTPGEGEQY
TRBV24-1	TRBJ2-5	ATSDYKGTQY
TRBV20-1	TRBJ1-6	SASGTVSYNSPLH
TRBV2	TRBJ2-5	ASSRVSVETQY
TRBV7-9	TRBJ1-4	ASSFVETRNEKLF
TRBV7-9	TRBJ2-1	ASSFDGTSKASYNEQF
TRBV4-1	TRBJ1-2	ASSQTSGTPNYGYT
TRBV25-1	TRBJ1-1	ASSAPTLRGRGTEAF
TRBV7-3	TRBJ2-1	ASSPLTLLAGGPMEQF
TRBV10-3	TRBJ2-7	AISESGTVPTYEQY